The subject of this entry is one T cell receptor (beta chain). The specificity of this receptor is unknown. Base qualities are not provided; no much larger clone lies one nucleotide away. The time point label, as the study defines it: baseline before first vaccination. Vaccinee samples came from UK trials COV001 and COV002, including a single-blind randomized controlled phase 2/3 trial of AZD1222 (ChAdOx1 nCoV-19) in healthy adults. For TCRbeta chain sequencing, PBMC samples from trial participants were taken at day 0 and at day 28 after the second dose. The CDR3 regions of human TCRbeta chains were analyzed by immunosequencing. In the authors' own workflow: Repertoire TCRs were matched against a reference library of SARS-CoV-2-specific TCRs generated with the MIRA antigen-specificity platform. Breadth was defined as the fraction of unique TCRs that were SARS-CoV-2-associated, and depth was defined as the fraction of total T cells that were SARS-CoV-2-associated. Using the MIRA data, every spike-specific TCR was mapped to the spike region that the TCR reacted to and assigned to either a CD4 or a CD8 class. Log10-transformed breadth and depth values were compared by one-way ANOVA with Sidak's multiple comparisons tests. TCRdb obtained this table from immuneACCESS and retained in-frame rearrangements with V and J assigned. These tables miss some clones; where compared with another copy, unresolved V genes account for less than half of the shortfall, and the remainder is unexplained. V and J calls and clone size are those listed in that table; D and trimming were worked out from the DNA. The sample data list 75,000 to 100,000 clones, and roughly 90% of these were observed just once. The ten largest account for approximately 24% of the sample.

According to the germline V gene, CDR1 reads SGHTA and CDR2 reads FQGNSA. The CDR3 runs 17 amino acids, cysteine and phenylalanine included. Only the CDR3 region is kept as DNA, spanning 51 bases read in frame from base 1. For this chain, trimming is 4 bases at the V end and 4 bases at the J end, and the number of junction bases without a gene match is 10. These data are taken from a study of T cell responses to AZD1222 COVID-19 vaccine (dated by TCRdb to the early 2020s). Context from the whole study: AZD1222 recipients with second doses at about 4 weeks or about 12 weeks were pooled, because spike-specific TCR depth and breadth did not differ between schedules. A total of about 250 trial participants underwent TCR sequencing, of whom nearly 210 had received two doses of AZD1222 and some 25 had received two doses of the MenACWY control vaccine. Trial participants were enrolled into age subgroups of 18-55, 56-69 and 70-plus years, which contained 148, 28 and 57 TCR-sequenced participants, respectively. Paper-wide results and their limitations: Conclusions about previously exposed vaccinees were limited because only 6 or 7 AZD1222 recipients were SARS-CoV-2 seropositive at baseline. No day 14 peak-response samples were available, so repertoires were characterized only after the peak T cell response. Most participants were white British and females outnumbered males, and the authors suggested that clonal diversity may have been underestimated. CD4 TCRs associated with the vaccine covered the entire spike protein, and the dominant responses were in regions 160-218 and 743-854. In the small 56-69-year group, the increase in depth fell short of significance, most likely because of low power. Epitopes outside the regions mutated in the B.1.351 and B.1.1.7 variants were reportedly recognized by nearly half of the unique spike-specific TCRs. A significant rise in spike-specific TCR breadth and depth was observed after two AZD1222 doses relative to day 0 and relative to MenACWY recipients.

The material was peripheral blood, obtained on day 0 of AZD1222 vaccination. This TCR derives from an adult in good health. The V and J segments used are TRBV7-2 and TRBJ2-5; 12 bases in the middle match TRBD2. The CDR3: CASSSFPPGLAGETQYF. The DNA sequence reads TGTGCCAGCAGCTCCTTCCCCCCGGGACTAGCGGGAGAGACCCAGTACTTC.